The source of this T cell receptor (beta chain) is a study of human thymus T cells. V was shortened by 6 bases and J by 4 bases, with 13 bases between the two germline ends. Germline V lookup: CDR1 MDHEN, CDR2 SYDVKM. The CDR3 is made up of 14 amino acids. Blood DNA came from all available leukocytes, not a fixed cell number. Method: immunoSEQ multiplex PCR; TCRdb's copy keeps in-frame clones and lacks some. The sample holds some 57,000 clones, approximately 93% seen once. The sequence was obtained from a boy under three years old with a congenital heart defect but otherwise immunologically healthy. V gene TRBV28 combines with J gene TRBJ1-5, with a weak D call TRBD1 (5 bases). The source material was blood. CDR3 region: CASSLGWGNQPQHF. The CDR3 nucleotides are TGTGCCAGCAGCCTCGGGTGGGGGAATCAGCCCCAGCATTTT.